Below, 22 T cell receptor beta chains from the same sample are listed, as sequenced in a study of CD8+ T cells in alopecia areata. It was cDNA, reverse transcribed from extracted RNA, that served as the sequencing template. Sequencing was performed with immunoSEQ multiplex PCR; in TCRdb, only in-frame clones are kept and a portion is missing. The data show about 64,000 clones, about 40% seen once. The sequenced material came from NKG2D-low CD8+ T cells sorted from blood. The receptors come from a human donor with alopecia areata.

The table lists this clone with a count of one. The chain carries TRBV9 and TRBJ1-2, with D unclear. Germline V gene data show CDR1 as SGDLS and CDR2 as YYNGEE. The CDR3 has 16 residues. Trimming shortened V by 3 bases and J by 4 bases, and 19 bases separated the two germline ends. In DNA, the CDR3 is TGTGCCAGCAGCGAACGGTCGACCATCGGGCCCTATGGCTACACCTTC. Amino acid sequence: CASSERSTIGPYGYTF.

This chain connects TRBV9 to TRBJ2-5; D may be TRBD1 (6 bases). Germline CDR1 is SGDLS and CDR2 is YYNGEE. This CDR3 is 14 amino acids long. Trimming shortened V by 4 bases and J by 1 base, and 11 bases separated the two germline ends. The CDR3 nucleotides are TGTGCCAGCAGCCCGGACAGCACCCAAGAGACCCAGTACTTC. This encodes CASSPDSTQETQYF.

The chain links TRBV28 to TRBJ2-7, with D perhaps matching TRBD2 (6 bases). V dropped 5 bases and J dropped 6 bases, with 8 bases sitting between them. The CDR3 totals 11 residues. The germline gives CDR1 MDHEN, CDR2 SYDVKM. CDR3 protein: CASSPGVEQYF. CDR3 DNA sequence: TGTGCCAGCAGTCCGGGGGTCGAGCAGTACTTC.

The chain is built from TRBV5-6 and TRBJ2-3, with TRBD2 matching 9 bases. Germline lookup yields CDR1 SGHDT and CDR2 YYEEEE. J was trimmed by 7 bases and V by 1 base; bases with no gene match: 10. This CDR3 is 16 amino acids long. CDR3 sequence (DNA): TGTGCCAGCAGCTTGCGGGCGGGAGGGCAGAAAAATACGCAGTATTTT. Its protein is CASSLRAGGQKNTQYF.

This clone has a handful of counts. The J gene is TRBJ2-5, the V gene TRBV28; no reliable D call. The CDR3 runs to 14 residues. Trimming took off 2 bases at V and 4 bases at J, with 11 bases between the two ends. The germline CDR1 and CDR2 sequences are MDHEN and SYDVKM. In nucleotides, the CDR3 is TGTGCCAGCAGTTTAACAGAAGGCTCAGAGACCCAGTACTTC. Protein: CASSLTEGSETQYF.

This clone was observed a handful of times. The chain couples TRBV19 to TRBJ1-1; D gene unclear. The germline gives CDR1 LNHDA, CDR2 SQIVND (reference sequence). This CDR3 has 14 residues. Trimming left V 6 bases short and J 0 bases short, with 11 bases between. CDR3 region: CASSLQSMNTEAFF. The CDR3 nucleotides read TGTGCCAGTAGCCTACAGTCTATGAACACTGAAGCTTTCTTT.

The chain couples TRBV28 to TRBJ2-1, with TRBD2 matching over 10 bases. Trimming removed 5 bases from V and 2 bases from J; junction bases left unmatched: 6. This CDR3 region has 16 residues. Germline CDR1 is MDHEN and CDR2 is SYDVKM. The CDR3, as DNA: TGTGCCAGCAGTCTAGCGGGGGTCCCGCCCTACAATGAGCAGTTCTTC. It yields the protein CASSLAGVPPYNEQFF.

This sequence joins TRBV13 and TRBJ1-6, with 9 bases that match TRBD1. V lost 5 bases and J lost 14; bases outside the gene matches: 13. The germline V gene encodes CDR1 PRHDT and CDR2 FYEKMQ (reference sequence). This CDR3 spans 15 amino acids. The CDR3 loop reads CASSPPTGGWSALHF. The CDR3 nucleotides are TGTGCCAGCAGCCCCCCGACAGGGGGATGGTCGGCCCTCCACTTT.

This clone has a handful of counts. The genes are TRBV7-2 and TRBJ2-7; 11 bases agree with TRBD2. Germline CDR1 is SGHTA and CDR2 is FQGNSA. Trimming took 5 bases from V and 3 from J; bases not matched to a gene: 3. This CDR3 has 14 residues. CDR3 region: CASSPGTSGYEQYF. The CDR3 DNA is TGTGCCAGCAGCCCCGGGACTAGCGGCTACGAGCAGTACTTC.

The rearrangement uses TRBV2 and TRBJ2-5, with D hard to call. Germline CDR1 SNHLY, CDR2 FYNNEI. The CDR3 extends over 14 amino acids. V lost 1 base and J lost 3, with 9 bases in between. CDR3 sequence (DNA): TGTGCCAGCAGTGAAGTGTTCCGAGAAGAGACCCAGTACTTC. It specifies CASSEVFREETQYF.

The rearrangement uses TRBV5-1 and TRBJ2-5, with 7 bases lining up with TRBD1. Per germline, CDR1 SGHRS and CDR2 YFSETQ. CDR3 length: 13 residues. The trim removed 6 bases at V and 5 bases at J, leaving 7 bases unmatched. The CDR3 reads CASKARGQETQYF. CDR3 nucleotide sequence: TGCGCCAGCAAAGCCAGGGGACAGGAGACCCAGTACTTC. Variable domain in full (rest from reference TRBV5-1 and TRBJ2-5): KAGVTQTPRYLIKTRGQQVTLSCSPISGHRSVSWYQQTPGQGLQFLFEYFSETQRNKGNFPGRFSGRQFSNSRSEMNVSTLELGDSALYLCASKARGQETQYFGPGTRLLVL.

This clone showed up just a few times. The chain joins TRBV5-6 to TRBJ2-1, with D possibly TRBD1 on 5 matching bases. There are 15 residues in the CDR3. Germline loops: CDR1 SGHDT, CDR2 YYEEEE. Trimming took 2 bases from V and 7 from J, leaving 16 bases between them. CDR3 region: CASSLGDLGRNEQFF. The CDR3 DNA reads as TGTGCCAGCAGCTTAGGGGATCTGGGAAGGAATGAGCAGTTCTTC.

CDR3 sequence: CASTPRAGGQGEQFF. The CDR3 nucleotides read TGTGCCAGCACCCCCCGGGCGGGGGGGCAGGGTGAGCAGTTCTTC. The chain carries TRBV4-2 and TRBJ2-1; 9 bases align to TRBD2. From germline, CDR1 is LGHNA and CDR2 YNFKEQ. The CDR3 contains 15 residues. V lost 7 bases and J lost 9; bases outside the gene matches: 13.

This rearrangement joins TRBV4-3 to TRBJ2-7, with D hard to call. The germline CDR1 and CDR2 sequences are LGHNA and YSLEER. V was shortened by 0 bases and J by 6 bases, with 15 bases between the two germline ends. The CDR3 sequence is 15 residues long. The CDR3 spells CASSQEVHPYVEQYF. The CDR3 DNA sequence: TGCGCCAGCAGCCAAGAGGTACATCCCTACGTCGAGCAGTACTTC.

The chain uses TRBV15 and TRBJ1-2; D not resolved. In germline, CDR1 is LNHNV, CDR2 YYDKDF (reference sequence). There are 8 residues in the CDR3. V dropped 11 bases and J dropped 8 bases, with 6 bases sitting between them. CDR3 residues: CALGGYTF. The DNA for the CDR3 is TGTGCCCTAGGGGGCTACACCTTC.

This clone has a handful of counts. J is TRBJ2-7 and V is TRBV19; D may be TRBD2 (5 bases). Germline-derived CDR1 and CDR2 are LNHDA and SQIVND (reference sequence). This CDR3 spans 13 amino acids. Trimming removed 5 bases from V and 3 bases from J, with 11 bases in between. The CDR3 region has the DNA TGTGCCAGTAGTTGGGCAGCGGACTACGAGCAGTACTTC. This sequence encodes CASSWAADYEQYF.

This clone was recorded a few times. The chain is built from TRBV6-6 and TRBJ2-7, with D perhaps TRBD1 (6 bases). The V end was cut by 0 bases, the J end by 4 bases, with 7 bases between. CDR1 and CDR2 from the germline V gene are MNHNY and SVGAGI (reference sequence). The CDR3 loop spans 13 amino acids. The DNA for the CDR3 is TGTGCCAGCAGTTACTCGGACAGATACGAGCAGTACTTC. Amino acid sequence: CASSYSDRYEQYF.

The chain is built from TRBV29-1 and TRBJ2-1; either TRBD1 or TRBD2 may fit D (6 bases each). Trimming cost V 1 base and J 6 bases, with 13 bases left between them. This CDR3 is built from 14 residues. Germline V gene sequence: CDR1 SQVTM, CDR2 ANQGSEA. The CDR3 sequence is CSVEGGGWSNEQFF. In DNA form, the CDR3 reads TGCAGCGTTGAAGGAGGGGGGTGGTCCAATGAGCAGTTCTTC.

In DNA form, the CDR3 reads TGTGCCAGCAGCCTAGATAGCGGGGCGACAGATACGCAGTATTTT. Its protein product is CASSLDSGATDTQYF. V usage is TRBV6-1 and J usage is TRBJ2-3, with 8 bases that match TRBD2. The CDR3 has 15 amino acids. In germline, CDR1 is MNHNS, CDR2 SASEGT. The J segment lost 3 bases and the V segment lost 6 bases, leaving 8 bases of the junction unmatched.

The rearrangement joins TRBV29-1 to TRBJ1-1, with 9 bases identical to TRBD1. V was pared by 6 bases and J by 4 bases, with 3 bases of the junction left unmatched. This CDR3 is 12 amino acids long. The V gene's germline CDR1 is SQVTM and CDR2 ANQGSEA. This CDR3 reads CSVADRGTEAFF. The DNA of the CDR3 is TGCAGCGTGGCGGACAGGGGCACTGAAGCTTTCTTT.

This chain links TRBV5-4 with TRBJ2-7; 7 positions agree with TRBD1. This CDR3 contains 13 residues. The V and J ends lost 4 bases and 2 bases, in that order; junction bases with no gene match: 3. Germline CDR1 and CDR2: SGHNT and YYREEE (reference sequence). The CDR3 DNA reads TGTGCCAGCAGCCCTGGGACAGCCTACGAGCAGTACTTC. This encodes CASSPGTAYEQYF. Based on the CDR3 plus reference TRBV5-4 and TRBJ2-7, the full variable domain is ETGVTQSPTHLIKTRGQQVTLRCSSQSGHNTVSWYQQALGQGPQFIFQYYREEENGRGNFPPRFSGLQFPNYSSELNVNALELDDSALYLCASSPGTAYEQYFGPGTRLTVT.

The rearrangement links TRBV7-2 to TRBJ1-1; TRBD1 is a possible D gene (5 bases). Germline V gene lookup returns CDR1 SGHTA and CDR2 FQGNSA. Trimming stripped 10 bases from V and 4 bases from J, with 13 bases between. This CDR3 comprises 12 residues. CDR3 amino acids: CATLGQGTEAFF. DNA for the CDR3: TGTGCCACACTGGGGCAGGGCACTGAAGCTTTCTTT.